The TCR beta chain described here comes from a study of long-term antiretroviral therapy in people with HIV. With survey level as its setting, the immunoSEQ assay was v3.0. This table comes from immunoSEQ multiplex PCR, and its TCRdb copy is limited to in-frame clones, with some not included. The profile shows 25,000 to 30,000 clones, about 87% of them singletons. The sequencing used unsorted PBMCs, collected 1.8 years after starting antiretroviral therapy. This clonotype originated in a woman between 18 and 29 years old with HIV.

In DNA, the CDR3 is TGCGCCAGCAGCCAAGTTGGAAGAAGCGGGAGCTACGAGCAGTACTTC. Its translation: CASSQVGRSGSYEQYF. The V and J genes are TRBV4-1 and TRBJ2-7, with 8 bases that match TRBD2. The CDR3 loop spans 16 amino acids. J lost 3 bases, V lost 1 base, and 8 bases had no gene match. From germline, CDR1 is MGHRA and CDR2 YSYEKL.